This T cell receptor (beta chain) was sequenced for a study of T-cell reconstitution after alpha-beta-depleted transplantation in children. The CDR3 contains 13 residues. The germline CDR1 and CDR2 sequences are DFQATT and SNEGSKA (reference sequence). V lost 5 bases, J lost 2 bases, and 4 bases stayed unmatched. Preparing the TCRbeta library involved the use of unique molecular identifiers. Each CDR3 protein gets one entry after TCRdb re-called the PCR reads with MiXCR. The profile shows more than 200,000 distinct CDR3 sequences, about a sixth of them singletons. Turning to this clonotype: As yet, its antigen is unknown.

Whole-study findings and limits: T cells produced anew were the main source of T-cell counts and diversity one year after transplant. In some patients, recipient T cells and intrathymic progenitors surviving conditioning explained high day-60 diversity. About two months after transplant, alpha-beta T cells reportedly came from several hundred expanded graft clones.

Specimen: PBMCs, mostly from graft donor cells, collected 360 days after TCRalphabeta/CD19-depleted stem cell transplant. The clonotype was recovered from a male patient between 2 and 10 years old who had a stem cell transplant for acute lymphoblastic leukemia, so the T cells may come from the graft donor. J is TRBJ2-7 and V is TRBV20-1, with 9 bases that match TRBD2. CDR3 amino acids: CSALRTSAYEQYF. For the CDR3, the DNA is TGCAGTGCTTTGCGGACTAGCGCCTACGAGCAGTACTTC.